This TCR beta chain was documented in a study of control samples from healthy donors and cancer patients. Sequencing used immunoSEQ multiplex PCR; TCRdb keeps in-frame clones, though not all of them. Of roughly 73,000 clones in the sample, over 80% were seen once. The sequence was collected from an older woman in good health. The specimen sequenced was blood.

CDR3 nucleotide sequence: TGTGCCAGCAGTTTAGTACAGGGGGCTTATTCACCCCTCCACTTT. It codes for CASSLVQGAYSPLHF. The rearrangement uses TRBV28 and TRBJ1-6; 9 nucleotides agree with TRBD1. V trimming: 2 bases; J trimming: 8 bases; junction bases outside the gene matches: 4. The germline gives CDR1 MDHEN, CDR2 SYDVKM. CDR3 length equals 15 residues.